The rows below give T cell receptor beta chains drawn from one sample of a study of blood T cells in healthy people across ages. Using its own MiXCR run on the 5' RACE reads, TCRdb lists one record per CDR3 protein. The table records some 670,000 distinct CDR3 sequences, 40% to 65% of them present only once. The sample consisted of blood. The receptors come from a woman over 75 in good health. CDR3s include the opening cysteine and the closing phenylalanine or tryptophan. The order of the fields is V gene, D gene, J gene, clone size, CDR3 protein, CDR3 DNA. The D gene is left open where the match is weak. For some rows the clone size is stated as once, few or many, or as a class when expanded; others skip it.

TRBV6-5,.,TRBJ1-1,many,CASSYSYGTHEAFF,TGTGCCAGCAGTTACTCGTATGGAACACACGAAGCTTTCTTT
TRBV21-1,.,TRBJ2-3,.,CASSKTGESYSDTQYF,TGTGCCAGCAGCAAAACAGGGGAATCCTATTCAGATACGCAGTATTTT
TRBV12-3/TRBV12-4,.,TRBJ1-5,.,CASRFDRNSNQPQHF,TGTGCCAGCAGGTTCGACAGAAATAGCAATCAGCCCCAGCATTTT
TRBV10-3,TRBD2,TRBJ2-1,.,CAITAVAGERDEQFF,TGTGCCATCACGGCTGTCGCGGGGGAAAGGGATGAGCAGTTCTTC
TRBV7-6,TRBD1,TRBJ2-1,.,CASSSIPGQGANEQFF,TGTGCCAGCAGCTCAATCCCCGGACAGGGGGCGAATGAGCAGTTCTTC
TRBV27,TRBD2,TRBJ2-1,many,CASSSPLAGGRNEQFF,TGTGCCAGCAGTTCCCCCCTAGCGGGAGGACGCAATGAGCAGTTCTTC
TRBV5-5,.,TRBJ1-2,.,CASSSWDQSLYGYTF,TGTGCCAGCAGCTCTTGGGACCAGAGCCTTTATGGCTACACCTTC
TRBV6-6,.,TRBJ2-5,.,CASRTIAGTEETQYF,TGTGCCAGCAGAACCATAGCCGGGACGGAAGAGACCCAGTACTTC
TRBV30,TRBD1,TRBJ1-2,.,CAWNPDRLGSYGYTF,TGTGCCTGGAATCCGGACAGGCTCGGCTCCTATGGCTACACCTTC
TRBV3-1,.,TRBJ1-1,few,CASSISPSYTEAFF,TGTGCCAGCAGCATTAGTCCTTCTTACACTGAAGCTTTCTTT
TRBV24-1,TRBD1,TRBJ1-2,.,CATSGAGTGEDGYTF,TGTGCCACCAGTGGGGCCGGGACAGGGGAAGACGGCTACACCTTC
TRBV2,.,TRBJ1-2,many,CASTKEGPGSYGYTF,TGTGCCAGCACCAAAGAGGGACCCGGGAGCTATGGCTACACCTTC
TRBV3-1,.,TRBJ1-2,.,CASSPSPTNYGYTF,TGTGCCAGCAGTCCCTCGCCCACTAACTATGGCTACACCTTC
TRBV7-2,TRBD2,TRBJ2-3,.,CASSPRAGASGTQYF,TGTGCCAGCAGCCCAAGAGCGGGGGCCTCCGGTACACAGTATTTT
TRBV6-5,TRBD1,TRBJ1-1,.,CASSLSGTGQAFF,TGTGCCAGCAGTCTGTCCGGGACAGGCCAGGCTTTCTTT
TRBV12-3/TRBV12-4,.,TRBJ1-2,.,CASSAENYGYTF,TGTGCCAGCAGTGCAGAAAACTATGGCTACACCTTC
TRBV3-1,.,TRBJ2-1,many,CASSNRGGRSYNEQFF,TGTGCCAGCAGCAACAGAGGGGGTCGCTCCTACAATGAGCAGTTCTTC
TRBV15,.,TRBJ2-1,.,CATSRDGDGQYNEQFF,TGTGCCACCAGCAGAGATGGCGATGGACAGTACAATGAGCAGTTCTTC
TRBV20-1,TRBD1,TRBJ2-7,.,CSARSGTEGRQYF,TGCAGTGCTAGGTCCGGGACAGAGGGACGGCAGTACTTC
TRBV28,.,TRBJ2-1,many,CASRPQGYNEQFF,TGTGCCAGCCGGCCACAGGGATACAATGAGCAGTTCTTC
TRBV20-1,.,TRBJ2-3,many,CSASPAGTDTQYF,TGCAGTGCTAGCCCGGCGGGCACAGATACGCAGTATTTT
TRBV29-1,.,TRBJ2-7,.,CSVESQGSYEQYF,TGCAGCGTTGAAAGTCAGGGGTCCTACGAGCAGTACTTC
TRBV20-1,.,TRBJ1-1,.,CSAWGTMNTEAFF,TGCAGTGCTTGGGGGACAATGAACACTGAAGCTTTCTTT
TRBV7-2,.,TRBJ2-1,many,CASSLNSPRPYNEQFF,TGTGCCAGCAGCTTAAACTCGCCGCGCCCCTACAATGAGCAGTTCTTC
TRBV6-4,TRBD1,TRBJ2-3,.,CASSDGTGGADTQYF,TGTGCCAGCAGTGACGGGACAGGGGGCGCAGATACGCAGTATTTT
TRBV5-1,.,TRBJ2-3,.,CASSLASSEKDTQYF,TGCGCCAGCAGCTTGGCGTCTAGCGAAAAAGATACGCAGTATTTT
TRBV4-1,.,TRBJ1-1,.,CASSPLPGVTAFF,TGCGCCAGCAGCCCGTTACCAGGGGTTACGGCTTTCTTT
TRBV24-1,TRBD1,TRBJ2-1,.,CATSEPGQGAGNEQFF,TGTGCCACCAGTGAACCGGGACAGGGGGCCGGCAATGAGCAGTTCTTC
TRBV27,.,TRBJ2-3,.,CASSLRYRGTDTQYF,TGTGCCAGCAGTTTACGGTACAGGGGCACAGATACGCAGTATTTT
TRBV5-6,.,TRBJ1-2,.,CASSLVRQGSGYTF,TGTGCCAGCAGCTTGGTGAGGCAGGGAAGCGGCTACACCTTC
TRBV5-1,.,TRBJ1-3,.,CASSLARAGNTIYF,TGCGCCAGCAGCTTGGCGAGGGCTGGAAACACCATATATTTT
TRBV7-9,.,TRBJ1-1,.,CASSLISGELAFF,TGTGCCAGCAGCTTAATCTCAGGGGAGCTGGCTTTCTTT
TRBV20-1,TRBD1,TRBJ2-3,.,CSARVLPRQGPDTQYF,TGCAGTGCTAGAGTCTTACCACGACAGGGGCCAGATACGCAGTATTTT
TRBV6-1,.,TRBJ2-2,.,CASSEAPGFGELFF,TGTGCCAGCAGTGAAGCCCCAGGATTCGGGGAGCTGTTTTTT
TRBV10-3,.,TRBJ1-5,.,CAISDQGGNQPQHF,TGTGCCATCAGTGATCAGGGAGGCAATCAGCCCCAGCATTTT
TRBV5-1,.,TRBJ2-2,.,CASSFVTVALTGELFF,TGCGCCAGCAGCTTCGTAACAGTCGCCCTCACCGGGGAGCTGTTTTTT
TRBV7-9,TRBD2,TRBJ2-3,.,CASSKERGRNTDTQYF,TGTGCCAGCAGCAAAGAGCGGGGGAGAAACACAGATACACAGTATTTT
TRBV2,TRBD2,TRBJ2-3,.,CASTQREKADTQYF,TGTGCCAGCACTCAGCGGGAGAAGGCAGATACGCAGTATTTT
TRBV5-1,.,TRBJ1-5,many,CASSLWPGNQPQHF,TGCGCCAGCAGCTTGTGGCCTGGGAATCAGCCCCAGCATTTT
TRBV20-1,.,TRBJ2-1,many,CSAFLQGLYAGNEQFF,TGCAGTGCTTTCCTGCAGGGGTTATACGCCGGCAATGAGCAGTTCTTC
TRBV28,.,TRBJ2-7,.,CASKGVPYEQYF,TGTGCCAGCAAAGGGGTTCCCTACGAGCAGTACTTC
TRBV4-1,TRBD2,TRBJ2-3,.,CASSQLPGLAGGQGTDTQYF,TGCGCCAGCAGCCAGCTACCGGGACTAGCGGGGGGGCAGGGCACAGATACGCAGTATTTT
TRBV2,.,TRBJ2-6,.,CASSSAGANVPTF,TGTGCCAGCAGTAGCGCCGGGGCCAACGTCCCGACTTTC
TRBV4-2,.,TRBJ2-7,few,CASSPLGLLYEQYF,TGTGCCAGCAGCCCATTAGGACTCCTCTACGAGCAGTACTTC
TRBV4-2,.,TRBJ2-7,.,CASSHTQGNEQYF,TGTGCCAGCAGCCACACCCAGGGAAACGAGCAGTACTTC
TRBV2,.,TRBJ2-1,many,CASSEAHRVLNEQFF,TGTGCCAGCAGTGAAGCGCATAGGGTTCTCAATGAGCAGTTCTTC